This T cell receptor beta chain was obtained from a study of shared clonotypes between healthy human individuals. Looking at the study overall: Per donor, three plates held CD4 naive cells, three held CD4 memory, two held CD8 naive and one held CD8 memory.

The CDR3 contains 9 residues. Looked up from germline, CDR1 is MNHEY and CDR2 is SVGAGI. Trimming removed 7 bases from V and 3 bases from J, with 0 bases in between. Data came from immunoSEQ multiplex PCR; TCRdb stores just in-frame clones and leaves some out. The repertoire holds about 980,000 clones, with approximately 80% as singletons. Sequencing was performed on memory CD4+ T cells sorted from blood. The subset here: CD45RA-negative fraction. This sequence joins TRBV6-5 and TRBJ2-5; D is unresolved. This TCR was sampled from a man between 18 and 35 years old in good health. The CDR3 DNA is TGTGCCAGCAAAGAGACCCAGTACTTC. This gives the protein CASKETQYF.